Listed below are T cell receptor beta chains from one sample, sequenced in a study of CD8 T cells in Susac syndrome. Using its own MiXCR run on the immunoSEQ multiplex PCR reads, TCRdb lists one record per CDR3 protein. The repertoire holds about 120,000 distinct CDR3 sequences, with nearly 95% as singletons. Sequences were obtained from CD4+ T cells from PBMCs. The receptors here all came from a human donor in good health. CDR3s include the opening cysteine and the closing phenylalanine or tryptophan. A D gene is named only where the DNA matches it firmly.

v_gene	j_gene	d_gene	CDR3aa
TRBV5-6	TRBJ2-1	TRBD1	CASSSTGQGSSEQFF
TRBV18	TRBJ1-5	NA	CASSQGGGNQPQHF
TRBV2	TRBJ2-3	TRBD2	CASSEVAGGRTDTQYF
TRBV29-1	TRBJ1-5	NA	CSVETGYGGNQPQHF
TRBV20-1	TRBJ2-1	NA	CSAPLVGGPGQFF
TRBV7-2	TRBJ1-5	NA	CASSGSPPSEPQHF
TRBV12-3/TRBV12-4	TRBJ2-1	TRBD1	CASSPPGQGGEQFF
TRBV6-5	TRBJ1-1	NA	CASSSPAENTEAFF
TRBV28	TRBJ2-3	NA	CASNLGLHPDTQYF
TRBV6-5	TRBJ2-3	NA	CASSFGTLSTDTQYF
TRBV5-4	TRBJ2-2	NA	CASSLLVSGAGELFF
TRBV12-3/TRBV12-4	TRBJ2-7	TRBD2	CASSFPERGVYEQYF
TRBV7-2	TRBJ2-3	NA	CASSLDPFTDTQYF
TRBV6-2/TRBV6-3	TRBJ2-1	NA	CASSYSKRLGNEQFF
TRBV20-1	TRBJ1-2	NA	CSALPSDRNYGYTF
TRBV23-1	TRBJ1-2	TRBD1	CASSRLDRATNYGYTF
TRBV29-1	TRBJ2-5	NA	CSVASLETQYF
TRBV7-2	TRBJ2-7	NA	CASSLEWSAAYEQYF
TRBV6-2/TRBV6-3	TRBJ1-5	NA	CASSYSGTTYQPQHF
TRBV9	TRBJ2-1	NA	CASSVSSLDEQFF
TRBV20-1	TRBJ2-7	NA	CSARDPHRVYEQYF
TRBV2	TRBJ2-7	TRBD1	CASSAGQGSFYEQYF
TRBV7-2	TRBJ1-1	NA	CASSTLTEAFF
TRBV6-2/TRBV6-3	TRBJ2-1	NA	CATYSPRHNEQFF
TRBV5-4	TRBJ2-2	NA	CASSLRALAGTGELFF
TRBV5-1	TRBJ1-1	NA	CASSSGMGVVWNTEAFF
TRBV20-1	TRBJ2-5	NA	CSAREGETQYF
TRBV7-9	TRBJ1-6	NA	CASSLEGVYNSPLHF
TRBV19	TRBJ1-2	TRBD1	CASSIPDRVGYGYTF
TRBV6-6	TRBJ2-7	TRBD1	CASSYSTETGVEQYF
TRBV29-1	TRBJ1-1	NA	CSAGHPQGEAFF
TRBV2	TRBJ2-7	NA	CASSVGGEQYF
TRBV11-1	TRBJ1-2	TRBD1	CASSEQGEVGYTF
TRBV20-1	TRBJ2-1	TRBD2	CSARSRVGGWTTYNEQFF
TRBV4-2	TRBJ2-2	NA	CASSQVRGTDTGELFF
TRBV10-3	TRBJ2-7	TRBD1	CAISESRGQGRAYEQYF
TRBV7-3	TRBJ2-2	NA	CASSLNVGELFF
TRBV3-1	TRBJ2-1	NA	CASSQTGLEQFF
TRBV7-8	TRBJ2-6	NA	CASSPQSGANVLTF
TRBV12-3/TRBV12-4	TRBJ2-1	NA	CASSFSASYNEQFF
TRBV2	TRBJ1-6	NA	CASSERRTANYNSPLHF
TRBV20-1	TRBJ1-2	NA	CSASSISGGYTF